Following are 5 T cell receptor beta chains from one sample sequenced in a study of blood T cell repertoires in COVID-19. This table comes from immunoSEQ multiplex PCR, and its TCRdb copy is limited to in-frame clones, with some not included. The table has approximately 180,000 clones, 87% seen once. The sample comprised peripheral blood. The source of these receptors is a woman between 70 and 85 years old with COVID-19, enrolled during active disease.

The chain recombines TRBV5-4 with TRBJ2-5; 8 nucleotides match TRBD2. Trimming cost V 3 bases and J 5 bases; bases outside gene matches: 12. The CDR3 contains 16 residues. From germline, CDR1 is SGHNT and CDR2 YYREEE (reference sequence). CDR3 nucleotide sequence: TGTGCCAGCAGCTCGCTTTCTCGGGAGGGCCATGAGACCCAGTACTTC. It specifies CASSSLSREGHETQYF.

The CDR3 sequence: CASTSSGQDTGELFF. The CDR3 coding sequence is TGTGCCAGTACCTCTAGCGGGCAGGACACCGGGGAGCTGTTTTTT. The gene calls are TRBV19 and TRBJ2-2, with 8 bases fitting TRBD2. Germline-derived CDR1 and CDR2 are LNHDA and SQIVND (reference sequence). Unmatched junction bases numbered 7, after V lost 7 bases and J lost 3 bases. This CDR3 contains 15 residues.

The chain uses TRBV11-3 and TRBJ2-5; a weak D match, TRBD2 (7 bases). Germline assignment: CDR1 SGHNT and CDR2 YENEEA. V shed 4 bases and J shed 5 bases, with 17 bases lying between them. There are 15 residues in the CDR3. The CDR3 sequence is CASSSAAGAWETQYF. CDR3 in DNA: TGTGCCAGCAGCTCAGCGGCGGGGGCTTGGGAGACCCAGTACTTC. Supplemented by reference TRBV11-3 and TRBJ2-5, the full variable domain reads EAGVVQSPRYKIIEKKQPVAFWCNPISGHNTLYWYLQNLGQGPELLIRYENEEAVDDSQLPKDRFSAERLKGVDSTLKIQPAELGDSAVYLCASSSAAGAWETQYFGPGTRLLVL.

The rearrangement links TRBV2 to TRBJ2-2; perhaps TRBD2 as D (5 bases). Deletions cut 1 base from V and 0 bases from J, with 9 bases between. The length of the CDR3 is 16 residues. In germline, CDR1 is SNHLY, CDR2 FYNNEI. The CDR3 DNA reads as TGTGCCAGCAGTGAAGTCGGGATAACGAACACCGGGGAGCTGTTTTTT. Its translation: CASSEVGITNTGELFF.

The rearrangement uses TRBV7-2 and TRBJ2-1, with 8 bases aligning to TRBD2. This CDR3 contains 14 residues. Germline CDR1 is SGHTA and CDR2 is FQGNSA. Unmatched junction bases numbered 5, after V lost 4 bases and J lost 6 bases. CDR3 sequence (DNA): TGTGCCAGCAGCTCGCGGACTAGCATCAATGAGCAGTTCTTC. Translating it yields CASSSRTSINEQFF.